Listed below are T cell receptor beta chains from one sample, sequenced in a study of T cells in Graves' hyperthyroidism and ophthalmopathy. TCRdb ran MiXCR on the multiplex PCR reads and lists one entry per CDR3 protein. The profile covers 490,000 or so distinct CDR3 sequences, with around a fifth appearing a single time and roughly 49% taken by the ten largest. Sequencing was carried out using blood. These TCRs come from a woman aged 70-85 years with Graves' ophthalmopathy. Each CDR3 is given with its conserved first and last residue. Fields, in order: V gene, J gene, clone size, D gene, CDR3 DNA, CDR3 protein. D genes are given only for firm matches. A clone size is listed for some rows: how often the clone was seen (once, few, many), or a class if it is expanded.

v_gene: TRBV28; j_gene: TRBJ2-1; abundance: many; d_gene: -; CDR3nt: TGTGCCAGCAGTCGGTTTCCAACAAACAATGAGCAGTTCTTC; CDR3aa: CASSRFPTNNEQFF
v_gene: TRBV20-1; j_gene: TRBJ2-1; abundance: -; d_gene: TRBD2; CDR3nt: TGCAGTGCTAGAAAGTCCAGCGGGAGTTCCTACAATGAGCAGTTCTTC; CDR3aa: CSARKSSGSSYNEQFF
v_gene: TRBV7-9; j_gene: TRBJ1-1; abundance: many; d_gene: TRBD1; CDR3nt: TGTGCCAGCACCTGGGGGACAGGGGGAGAAGCTTTCTTT; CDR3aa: CASTWGTGGEAFF
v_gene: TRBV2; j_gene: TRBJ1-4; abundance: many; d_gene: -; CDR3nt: TGTGCCAGCTTGGGGACACCGAATGAAAAACTGTTTTTT; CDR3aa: CASLGTPNEKLFF
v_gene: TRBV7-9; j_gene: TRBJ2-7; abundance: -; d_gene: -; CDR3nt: TGTGCCAGCAGCAGCAGAGACGGACGTACCTACGAGCAGTACTTC; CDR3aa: CASSSRDGRTYEQYF
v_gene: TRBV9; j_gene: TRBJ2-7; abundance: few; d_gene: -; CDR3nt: TGTGCCAGCAGCCCAGCGGGTAGTGGCTACGAGCAGTACTTC; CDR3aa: CASSPAGSGYEQYF
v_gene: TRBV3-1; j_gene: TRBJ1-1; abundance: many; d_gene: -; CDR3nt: TGTGCCAGCAGCCAAGGAGGCGGGGTGTGGACTGAAGCTTTCTTT; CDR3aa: CASSQGGGVWTEAFF
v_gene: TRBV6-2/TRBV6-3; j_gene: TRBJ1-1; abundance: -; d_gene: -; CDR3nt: TGTGCCAGCCATAGGGGAAAGACTGAAGCTTTCTTT; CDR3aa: CASHRGKTEAFF
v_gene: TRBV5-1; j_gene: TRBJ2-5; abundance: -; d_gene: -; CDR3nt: TGCGCCAGCAGTCCTACCGCGGGACAAGAGACCCAGTACTTC; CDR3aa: CASSPTAGQETQYF
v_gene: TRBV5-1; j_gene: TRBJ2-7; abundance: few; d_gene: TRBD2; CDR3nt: TGCGCCAGCAGTGTACTAGCGGGAGGTCGGGGCAACGAGCAGTACTTC; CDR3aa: CASSVLAGGRGNEQYF
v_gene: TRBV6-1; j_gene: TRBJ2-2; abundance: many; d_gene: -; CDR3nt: TGTGCCAGCAGGAGAGGGAGTGACACCGGGGAGCTGTTTTTT; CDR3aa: CASRRGSDTGELFF
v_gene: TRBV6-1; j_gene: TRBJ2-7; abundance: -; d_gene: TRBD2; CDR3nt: TGTGCCAGCAGTGAAGCAGTGGGACTACGCGAGCAGTACTTC; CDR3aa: CASSEAVGLREQYF
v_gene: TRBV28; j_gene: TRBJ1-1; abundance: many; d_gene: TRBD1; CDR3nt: TGTGCCAGCAGTCCCTGGACAGGTGCGAGGTCCACTGAAGCTTTCTTT; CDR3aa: CASSPWTGARSTEAFF
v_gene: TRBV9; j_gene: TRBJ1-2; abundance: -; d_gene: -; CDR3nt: TGTGCCAGCAGCGTAGCTAACGGTAACTATGGCTACACCTTC; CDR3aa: CASSVANGNYGYTF
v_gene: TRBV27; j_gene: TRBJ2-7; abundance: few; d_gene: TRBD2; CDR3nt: TGTGCCAGCAGCCAAAAAGCGGGAGTGACCTACGAGCAGTACTTC; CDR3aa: CASSQKAGVTYEQYF
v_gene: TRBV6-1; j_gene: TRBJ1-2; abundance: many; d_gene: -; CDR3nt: TGTGCCAGCAGTGAAGTTAGGGAGGGGTCCTATGGCTACACCTTC; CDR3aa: CASSEVREGSYGYTF
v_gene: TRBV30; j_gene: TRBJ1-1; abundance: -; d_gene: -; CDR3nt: TGTGCCTGGAGTATGATACTGAACACTGAAGCTTTCTTT; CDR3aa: CAWSMILNTEAFF
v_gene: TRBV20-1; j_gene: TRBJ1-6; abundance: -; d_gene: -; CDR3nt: TGCAGTGCCAGAACCGGGGGTCAGGCATCACCCCTCCACTTT; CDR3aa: CSARTGGQASPLHF
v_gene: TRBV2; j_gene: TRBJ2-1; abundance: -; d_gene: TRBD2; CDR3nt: TGTGCCAGCAGCCCAGGACTAGCGGGGGGGTGGGAGCAGTTCTTC; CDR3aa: CASSPGLAGGWEQFF
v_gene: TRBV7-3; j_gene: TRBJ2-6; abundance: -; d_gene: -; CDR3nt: TGTGCCAGCAGCCCAAGAGGGGGAATAAACTCTGGGGCCAACGTCCTGACTTTC; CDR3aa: CASSPRGGINSGANVLTF
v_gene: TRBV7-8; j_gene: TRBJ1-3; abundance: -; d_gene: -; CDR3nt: TGTGCCAGCAGCCCCCACCCGATAGGAAACACCATATATTTT; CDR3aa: CASSPHPIGNTIYF
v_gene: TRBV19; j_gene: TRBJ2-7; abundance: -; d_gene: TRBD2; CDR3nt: TGTGCCAGTAGTCCGGGACTAGCGCGGTCCTACGAGCAGTACTTC; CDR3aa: CASSPGLARSYEQYF
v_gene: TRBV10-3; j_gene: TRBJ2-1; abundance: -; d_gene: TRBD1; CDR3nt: TGTGCCACCCTGGGACAGTACAATGAGCAGTTCTTC; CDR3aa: CATLGQYNEQFF
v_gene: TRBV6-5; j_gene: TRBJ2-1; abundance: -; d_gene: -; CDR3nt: TGTGCCAGCAGTTACTCGGGGCGGAGGCGCAATGAGCAGTTCTTC; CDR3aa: CASSYSGRRRNEQFF
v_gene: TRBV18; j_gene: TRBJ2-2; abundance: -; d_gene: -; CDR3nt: TGTGCCAGCTCACCTTTCCTAGATCCGAAGGGCGGGGAGCTGTTTTTT; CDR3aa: CASSPFLDPKGGELFF
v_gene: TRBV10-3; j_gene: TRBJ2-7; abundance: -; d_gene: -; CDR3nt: TGTGCCATCAGTTCTCGTTCGTCCCTAGCGTCGTACGAGCAGTACTTC; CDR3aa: CAISSRSSLASYEQYF
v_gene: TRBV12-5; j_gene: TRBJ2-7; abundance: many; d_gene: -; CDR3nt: TGTGCTAGTATTCTGGACTATGAATCCTACGAGCAGTACTTC; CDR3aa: CASILDYESYEQYF
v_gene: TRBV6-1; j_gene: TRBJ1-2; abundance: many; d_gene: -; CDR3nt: TGTGCCAGCAGTTATTCAGAGGTTGGCTACACCTTC; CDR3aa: CASSYSEVGYTF
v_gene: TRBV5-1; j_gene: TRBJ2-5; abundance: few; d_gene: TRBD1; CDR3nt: TGCGCCAGCAGCCTCCGGACAGGGGAACCAATAGAGACCCAGTACTTC; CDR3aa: CASSLRTGEPIETQYF
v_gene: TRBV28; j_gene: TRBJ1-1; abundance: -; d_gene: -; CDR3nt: TGTGCCAGCATGGTACAGTGGAACACTGAAGCTTTCTTT; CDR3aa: CASMVQWNTEAFF
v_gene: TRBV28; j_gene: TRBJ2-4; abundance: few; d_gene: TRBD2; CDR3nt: TGTGCCAGCAGGGGGGGGGGACGGGGGTACATTCAGTACTTC; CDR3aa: CASRGGGRGYIQYF
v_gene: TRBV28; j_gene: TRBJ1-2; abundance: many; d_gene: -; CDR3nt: TGTGCCAGCTCCCAAGGGGGACCAGACACCTTC; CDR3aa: CASSQGGPDTF
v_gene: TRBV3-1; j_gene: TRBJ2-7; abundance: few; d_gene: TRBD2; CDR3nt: TGTGCCAGCAGCCACGGACTAGCGGGAGGTTGCGAGCAGTACTTC; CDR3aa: CASSHGLAGGCEQYF
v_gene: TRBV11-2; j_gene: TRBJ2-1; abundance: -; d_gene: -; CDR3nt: TGTGCCAGCTGCCGCGGACCCTACAATGAGCAGTTCTTC; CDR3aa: CASCRGPYNEQFF
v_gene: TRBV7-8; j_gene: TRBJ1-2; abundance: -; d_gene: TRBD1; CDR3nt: TGTGCCAGCAGTCCCGGGACAGGGAGTCTCGGCTACACCTTC; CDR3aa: CASSPGTGSLGYTF
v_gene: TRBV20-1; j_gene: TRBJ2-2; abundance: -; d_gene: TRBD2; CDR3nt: TGCAGTGCTATAATGACTAGCGGGGCGAACACCGGGGAGCTGTTTTTT; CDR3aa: CSAIMTSGANTGELFF
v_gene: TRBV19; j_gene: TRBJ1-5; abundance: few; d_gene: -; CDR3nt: TGTGCCAGTAGTATATTGGGGAATAGCAATCAGCCCCAGCATTTT; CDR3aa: CASSILGNSNQPQHF
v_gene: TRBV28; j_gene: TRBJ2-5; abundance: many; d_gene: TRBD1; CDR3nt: TGTGCCAGCAGTTCAACAGGGGTGGAGACCCAGTACTTC; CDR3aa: CASSSTGVETQYF
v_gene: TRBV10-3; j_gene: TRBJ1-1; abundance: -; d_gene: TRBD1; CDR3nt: TGTGCCATCAGTGAGTCAGGGGGGACAGTGAACACTGAAGCTTTCTTT; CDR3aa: CAISESGGTVNTEAFF
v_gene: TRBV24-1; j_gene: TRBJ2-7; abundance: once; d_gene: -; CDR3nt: TGTGCCACCAGTAGGTGGGGCGACGGGGAGCAGTACTTC; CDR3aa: CATSRWGDGEQYF
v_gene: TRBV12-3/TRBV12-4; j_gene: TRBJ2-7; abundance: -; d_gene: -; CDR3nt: TGTGCCAGCAGAGTGGCAGTCCGGGACGAGCAGTACTTC; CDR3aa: CASRVAVRDEQYF